This T cell receptor beta chain is drawn from a study of blood T cells in healthy people across ages. This clonotype turned up a few times. The V gene's germline CDR1 is SGHNT and CDR2 YYREEE (reference sequence). This CDR3 is built from 14 residues. The authors ran a second PCR of roughly 6 to 12 cycles using a sample-barcoded 5' primer and a J-beta primer mix. In TCRdb, the 5' RACE reads were re-called with MiXCR into one record per CDR3 protein. The sample lists about 1 million distinct CDR3 sequences; 25% were seen once. The same data also went into a second study, on T cells of mothers and their children. That source adds: Researchers report slightly higher, though non-significant, overlap in related mother-child pairs than in unrelated pairs.

This sequence originates from a girl between 2 and 10 years old in good health. Sequenced input: blood. The J gene is TRBJ2-5, the V gene TRBV5-4, with a tentative D call TRBD1 (7 bases). The closer fit of TRBJ2-1 to the DNA end suggests the J call may be wrong. The CDR3 loop reads CASRYDREDNEQFF. CDR3 DNA sequence: TGTGCCAGCAGGTACGACAGGGAGGACAATGAGCAGTTCTTC.